Here is one T cell receptor beta chain with its context. Its antigen is currently unknown. The second PCR ran about 6 to 12 cycles with a sample-barcoded 5' primer and J-beta primers. TCRdb used MiXCR to reprocess the 5' RACE reads, holding one entry per CDR3 protein. Found here are approximately 1,000,000 distinct CDR3 sequences, around two fifths of them singletons; the top ten hold roughly 13%. CDR3 length equals 18 residues. Germline V gene data show CDR1 as SGHTA and CDR2 as FQGNSA. The V end was cut by 3 bases, the J end by 4 bases, with 19 bases between. The sample comes from a study of blood T cells in healthy people across ages. Each donor's blood draw was 8.5 to 10 milliliters of peripheral blood. The study, taken as a whole, reports: Higher diversity and more naive CD4+ cells were features of long-lived donors, compared to aged donors. Older individuals had lower TCR beta diversity per million T cells (the decline was roughly linear).

This chain links TRBV7-2 with TRBJ1-6; D unresolved. Sequenced: blood. This TCR was recovered from a man in his late teens or twenties in good health. CDR3 sequence (DNA): TGTGCCAGCAGCTTCGCCCGATGCCAGTTTCCTTATAATTCACCCCTCCACTTT. It yields the protein CASSFARCQFPYNSPLHF.